Below, 8 T cell receptor beta chains from the same sample are listed, as sequenced in a study of shared T cell receptors in the human thymus. Some clones are missing from TCRdb's copy, which holds only in-frame ones; the method was immunoSEQ multiplex PCR. The sample lists hundreds of thousands of clones, 85% to 90% seen once, with 0.0095% to 0.012% in the top ten. These same records also appear under a second study, on human thymus T cells.

The specimen was thymocytes. The receptors were gathered from a boy less than two years old with a congenital heart defect.

Comments on this clone: One end of the junction fails to match germline, which may point to a read error. The V and J genes are TRBV4-1 and TRBJ2-7; TRBD1 is a possible D gene (9 bases). The germline CDR1 and CDR2 sequences are MGHRA and YSYEKL. CDR3 length: 17 residues. This chain's CDR3 is CASSQDREGQGGGRTIF. CDR3 DNA sequence: TGCGCCAGCAGCCAAGATCGAGAGGGACAGGGCGGGGGGCGTACTATCTTC.

V is TRBV27 and J is TRBJ2-3; 10 bases line up with TRBD2. Germline V gene lookup returns CDR1 MNHEY and CDR2 SMNVEV (reference sequence). This CDR3 is built from 16 residues. Germline trimming cut 5 bases from V and 4 bases from J; bases unmatched to any gene: 9. CDR3 loop: CASSILAGEGADTQYF. As DNA, the CDR3 is TGTGCCAGCAGTATTCTAGCGGGAGAAGGTGCAGATACGCAGTATTTT.

The rearrangement joins TRBV30 to TRBJ2-7; 7 nucleotides line up with TRBD2. The germline V gene encodes CDR1 GTSNPN and CDR2 SVGIG (reference sequence). V was clipped by 8 bases and J by 2 bases; unmatched bases: 9. CDR3 size: 13 residues. The CDR3 nucleotides are TGTGCCGCCAGTAGCGGGCCCACCTACGAGCAGTACTTC. Translation: CAASSGPTYEQYF.

DNA of the CDR3: TGTGCCAGCAGCTTATATCTGCTTGTAGGGCGGGAGTCCCACGAGCAGTACTTC. It encodes CASSLYLLVGRESHEQYF. The V and J genes are TRBV7-9 and TRBJ2-7, with 7 positions matching TRBD2. This CDR3 contains 18 residues. Trimming cost V 2 bases and J 5 bases; bases outside gene matches: 18. From germline, CDR1 is SEHNR and CDR2 FQNEAQ (reference sequence).

V is TRBV7-2 and J is TRBJ2-7, with D unclear. The CDR3 spans 14 residues. Germline-derived CDR1 and CDR2 are SGHTA and FQGNSA. The V end was cut by 5 bases, the J end by 0 bases, with 11 bases between. In nucleotides, the CDR3 is TGTGCCAGCAGCCCGGGTCGTAACTCCTACGAGCAGTACTTC. This sequence encodes CASSPGRNSYEQYF.

The chain carries TRBV9 and TRBJ2-2, with 9 bases identical to TRBD2. V trimming: 1 base; J trimming: 2 bases; junction bases outside the gene matches: 12. Germline V gives CDR1 SGDLS, CDR2 YYNGEE. This CDR3 is built from 19 residues. In DNA form, the CDR3 reads TGTGCCAGCAGCGTAAGTAGGAGGTCTAGCGGGACTAACACCGGGGAGCTGTTTTTT. It yields the protein CASSVSRRSSGTNTGELFF.

This chain joins TRBV6-4 and TRBJ2-1; TRBD2 matches 13 bases. The CDR3 has 18 amino acids. The germline V gene has CDR1 MRHNA and CDR2 SNTAGT. Trimming at V came to 10 bases and at J to 2 bases, leaving 14 bases not matched to a gene. CDR3 in DNA: TGTGCCAACCCTCGGACTAGCGGGAGAGGGGTCCCCTACAATGAGCAGTTCTTC. Its protein product is CANPRTSGRGVPYNEQFF.

The chain couples TRBV28 to TRBJ2-5, with TRBD2 matching 11 bases. The CDR3 has 17 residues. The V gene's germline CDR1 is MDHEN and CDR2 SYDVKM. V dropped 5 bases and J dropped 6; count of bases not matched to a gene: 14. CDR3 sequence reads: CASSPRLAGGPPKTQYF. The DNA of the CDR3 is TGTGCCAGCAGTCCCCGATTAGCGGGAGGGCCGCCGAAGACCCAGTACTTC.